One sample yielded the 27 T cell receptor beta chains listed below, sequenced in a study of post-analysis software for immune sequencing data. Study-wide points: In patients, about 5 TRBV segments were more frequent than in controls, with TRBV5-6, TRBV5-1 and TRBV20-1 among them.

Each TCR beta cDNA library carried unique molecular identifiers. TCRdb called the PCR reads again in MiXCR, with one record for every CDR3 protein. The sample has roughly 670,000 distinct CDR3 sequences; roughly three fifths are singletons. No antigen has been assigned to these receptors. The sample consisted of blood. These receptors were taken from a girl aged 2 to 10 with multiple sclerosis.

V usage is TRBV7-3 and J usage is TRBJ1-5; D uncertain. Per germline, CDR1 SGHTA and CDR2 FQGTGA. The CDR3 is 18 amino acids. V lost 1 base and J 0 bases, leaving 16 bases between the germline ends. The CDR3 region has the DNA TGTGCCAGCAGCTTAAAGGAAGCGGAGTTAAATAGCAATCAGCCCCAGCATTTT. Encoded protein: CASSLKEAELNSNQPQHF.

There are a few counts of this clonotype. The genes are TRBV6-2 or TRBV6-3 and TRBJ2-3, with 7 bases identical to TRBD1. The length of the CDR3 is 15 residues. Germline loops: CDR1 MNHEY, CDR2 SVGEGT. The V segment lost 2 bases and the J segment 0 bases; nucleotides outside the gene matches: 2. The DNA of the CDR3 is TGTGCCAGCAGTTACCCGGGACAGAGCACAGATACGCAGTATTTT. Its protein is CASSYPGQSTDTQYF.

This clonotype came up a few times. J is TRBJ1-5 and V is TRBV6-5; D not resolved. The CDR3 runs 14 residues. The V and J ends lost 4 bases and 2 bases respectively, with 9 bases between them. CDR1 is MNHEY and CDR2 is SVGAGI in the germline V gene. CDR3 loop: CASSSAGGNQPQHF. The CDR3 coding sequence is TGTGCCAGCAGTTCAGCGGGAGGCAATCAGCCCCAGCATTTT.

The chain joins TRBV6-6 to TRBJ1-2; 9 bases are a match to TRBD1. CDR1 is MNHNY, CDR2 SVGAGI, per germline (reference sequence). J was trimmed by 6 bases and V by 6 bases; bases with no gene match: 11. The CDR3 is 15 amino acids. The CDR3 is CASSPRDREGDGYTF. CDR3 in DNA: TGTGCCAGCAGCCCCCGGGACAGGGAAGGCGATGGCTACACCTTC.

The V gene is TRBV2, the J gene TRBJ2-1, with D hard to call. V lost 3 bases and J lost 0, with 12 bases in between. This CDR3 spans 16 amino acids. Per germline, CDR1 SNHLY and CDR2 FYNNEI. In nucleotides, the CDR3 is TGTGCCAGCAGTGACCCCGGGCTCAGCTCCTACAATGAGCAGTTCTTC. It codes for CASSDPGLSSYNEQFF.

The gene calls are TRBV20-1 and TRBJ2-3; 8 positions match TRBD2. J was trimmed by 2 bases and V by 6 bases; bases with no gene match: 16. The CDR3 runs 17 residues. Germline V gene data show CDR1 as DFQATT and CDR2 as SNEGSKA (reference sequence). The CDR3 nucleotides are TGCAGTGCCACCGGAGGCAGGCCGGGGGGGGCCACAGATACGCAGTATTTT. Protein product: CSATGGRPGGATDTQYF.

This chain uses TRBV5-1 with TRBJ2-5; D is possibly TRBD1 or TRBD2 (5 bases each). The CDR3 totals 15 residues. Germline V CDR1 and CDR2: SGHRS, YFSETQ. V dropped 4 bases and J dropped 5 bases, with 18 bases sitting between them. In DNA form, the CDR3 reads TGCGCCAGCAGCGGGGGACCAATGAGTGTGGAGACCCAGTACTTC. Translation gives CASSGGPMSVETQYF. Using reference TRBV5-1 and TRBJ2-5 for the parts outside the CDR3, the full variable domain is KAGVTQTPRYLIKTRGQQVTLSCSPISGHRSVSWYQQTPGQGLQFLFEYFSETQRNKGNFPGRFSGRQFSNSRSEMNVSTLELGDSALYLCASSGGPMSVETQYFGPGTRLLVL.

For this clonotype: A much larger clone sits a single nucleotide away, making a read error possible. The CDR3 DNA reads as TGCAGTGCTCGTCTTCCGAGCCCCTCCTACGAGCAGTACTTC. Translated: CSARLPSPSYEQYF. The chain recombines TRBV20-1 with TRBJ2-7; D gene uncertain. Trimming cost V 5 bases and J 0 bases, with 14 bases left between them. CDR3 length: 14 amino acids. The germline V gene encodes CDR1 DFQATT and CDR2 SNEGSKA (reference sequence).

The chain joins TRBV5-1 to TRBJ1-1, with D unresolved. The length of the CDR3 is 15 residues. The germline V gene encodes CDR1 SGHRS and CDR2 YFSETQ. Trimming took 4 bases from V and 8 from J, leaving 21 bases between them. CDR3: CASSPPGITTSEAFF. The DNA of the CDR3 is TGCGCCAGCAGCCCGCCCGGGATTACTACGTCGGAAGCTTTCTTT. The whole variable domain, remainder taken from reference TRBV5-1 and TRBJ1-1, is KAGVTQTPRYLIKTRGQQVTLSCSPISGHRSVSWYQQTPGQGLQFLFEYFSETQRNKGNFPGRFSGRQFSNSRSEMNVSTLELGDSALYLCASSPPGITTSEAFFGQGTRLTVV.

The rearrangement links TRBV5-1 to TRBJ1-1; no definite D call. CDR1 is SGHRS, CDR2 YFSETQ, per germline. V gave up 0 bases and J gave up 2 bases, with 8 bases separating them. The CDR3 has 14 amino acids. Here the CDR3 reads CASSLGQINTEAFF. The CDR3 DNA sequence: TGCGCCAGCAGCTTGGGTCAAATCAACACTGAAGCTTTCTTT.

J is TRBJ1-2 and V is TRBV29-1; D gene ambiguous. CDR3 length: 11 amino acids. Looked up from germline, CDR1 is SQVTM and CDR2 is ANQGSEA. V shed 0 bases and J shed 7 bases, with 6 bases lying between them. Here the CDR3 DNA reads TGCAGCGTTGAAGAGAGATCTGGCTACACCTTC. It codes for CSVEERSGYTF.

This chain connects TRBV7-9 to TRBJ2-3; D uncertain. Germline V lookup: CDR1 SEHNR, CDR2 FQNEAQ (reference sequence). Deletions cut 5 bases from V and 1 base from J, with 13 bases between. The CDR3 spans 15 residues. The CDR3 sequence is CASSPPLFGTDTQYF. CDR3 coding DNA: TGTGCCAGCAGCCCGCCTTTGTTCGGCACAGATACGCAGTATTTT.

The chain carries TRBV29-1 and TRBJ2-5; 11 bases are a match to TRBD1. The DNA end is a closer match to TRBJ2-7, so the J assignment may be wrong. Germline CDR1 SQVTM, CDR2 ANQGSEA. This CDR3 has 13 residues. This chain's CDR3 is CSVGSGTGGEQYF. CDR3 DNA sequence: TGCAGCGTTGGTTCCGGGACAGGGGGCGAGCAGTACTTC.

This chain connects TRBV11-2 to TRBJ2-1; 8 positions agree with TRBD1. Germline trimming cut 4 bases from V and 7 bases from J; bases unmatched to any gene: 9. The CDR3 totals 15 residues. Germline CDR1 and CDR2: SGHAT and FQNNGV. CDR3 DNA: TGTGCCAGCAGCTCCTTCCGGACAGGGCGAAATGAGCAGTTCTTC. It translates to CASSSFRTGRNEQFF.

This clonotype was found a few times. This rearrangement joins TRBV7-2 to TRBJ1-5; D gene ambiguous. The CDR3 runs 14 residues. The germline CDR1 and CDR2 sequences are SGHTA and FQGNSA. The germline V and J ends were trimmed by 3 bases and 3 bases, with 9 bases remaining between them. The CDR3 DNA follows: TGTGCCAGCAGCTTGGACGGATACAATCAGCCCCAGCATTTT. Encoded protein: CASSLDGYNQPQHF.

The rearrangement links TRBV7-3 to TRBJ2-5; a possible D gene is TRBD2 (5 bases). Germline CDR1 and CDR2: SGHTA and FQGTGA. The CDR3 length is 16 residues. The V end lost 2 bases, the J end lost 0 bases, and 13 bases lay between the germline ends. DNA for the CDR3: TGTGCCAGCAGCTTATGGGCCAGCGGAAACCAAGAGACCCAGTACTTC. This translates into CASSLWASGNQETQYF.

This clonotype was picked up one time. The gene calls are TRBV10-3 and TRBJ2-7; D is ambiguous. The CDR3 is made up of 15 amino acids. Looked up from germline, CDR1 is ENHRY and CDR2 is SYGVKD. The V end lost 3 bases, the J end lost 2 bases, and 14 bases lay between the germline ends. CDR3 in amino acids: CAISEGPPGPYEQYF. In nucleotides, the CDR3 is TGTGCCATCAGTGAAGGCCCTCCAGGCCCCTACGAGCAGTACTTC.

The chain combines TRBV10-3 with TRBJ2-5, with D tentatively TRBD2 (6 bases). The germline gives CDR1 ENHRY, CDR2 SYGVKD. The CDR3 runs 15 residues. Trimming stripped 10 bases from V and 0 bases from J, with 18 bases between. As DNA, the CDR3 is TGTGCCACCAGACTCGGGGGTACCTACCAAGAGACCCAGTACTTC. Residues: CATRLGGTYQETQYF.

The chain combines TRBV20-1 with TRBJ1-4, with D tentatively TRBD1 (6 bases). From germline, CDR1 is DFQATT and CDR2 SNEGSKA (reference sequence). V dropped 5 bases and J dropped 1 base, with 8 bases sitting between them. This CDR3 is built from 13 residues. For the CDR3, the DNA is TGCAGTGCTGCGGACAGAACTAATGAAAAACTGTTTTTT. It is translated as CSAADRTNEKLFF.

The V and J genes are TRBV10-3 and TRBJ2-3, with 7 bases that match TRBD1. The CDR3 consists of 17 residues. The germline V gene has CDR1 ENHRY and CDR2 SYGVKD. J gave up 0 bases and V 3 bases, and 9 bases lay outside the gene matches. As DNA, the CDR3 is TGTGCCATCAGTGACTACCTAGGGACAGAGAGCACAGATACGCAGTATTTT. Its protein is CAISDYLGTESTDTQYF.

This clonotype was detected only a few times. An end of the junction differs from the germline gene, which may be a read error. The chain recombines TRBV29-1 with TRBJ2-5; the D gene is possibly TRBD1 (6 bases). Germline CDR1 is SQVTM and CDR2 is ANQGSEA. There are 14 residues in the CDR3. CDR3 in DNA: TGCAGTGTTGTCCCAAGGGGGAGCCAAGAGACCCAGTACTTC. The encoded protein is CSVVPRGSQETQYF.

The CDR3, as DNA: TGTGCCAGCAGCTGGACTAGCGGGAGGGTGTGGGAGACCCAGTACTTC. Its translation: CASSWTSGRVWETQYF. V and J are TRBV7-9 and TRBJ2-5, with TRBD2 identical over 15 bases. V shed 4 bases, J shed 5 bases, and the junction held 5 bases outside the gene matches. The CDR3 spans 16 residues. CDR1 SEHNR and CDR2 FQNEAQ come from the germline V gene (reference sequence).

The chain is built from TRBV6-2 or TRBV6-3 and TRBJ1-5; 9 bases are shared with TRBD1. The V gene's germline CDR1 is MNHEY and CDR2 SVGEGT. The V segment lost 5 bases and the J segment 0 bases; nucleotides outside the gene matches: 11. This CDR3 is 18 amino acids long. CDR3: CASSDGQGPPYSNQPQHF. The CDR3 DNA reads as TGTGCCAGCAGTGACGGACAGGGGCCCCCTTATAGCAATCAGCCCCAGCATTTT.

This chain links TRBV24-1 with TRBJ2-5; 13 nucleotides match TRBD2. CDR3 length: 16 residues. Trimming at V came to 6 bases and at J to 2 bases, leaving 5 bases not matched to a gene. The germline V gene has CDR1 KGHDR and CDR2 SFDVKD. The CDR3 nucleotides are TGTGCCACCAGTCAGGGGGGACTAGCGGGGCAAGAGACCCAGTACTTC. This encodes CATSQGGLAGQETQYF.

The DNA of the CDR3 is TGTGCCAGCAGCGGGCCCGAGGGGGAAGAGACCCAGTACTTC. It encodes CASSGPEGEETQYF. This chain joins TRBV7-9 and TRBJ2-5; TRBD1 might be the D (6 bases). Germline assignment: CDR1 SEHNR and CDR2 FQNEAQ (reference sequence). Trimming left V 5 bases short and J 3 bases short, with 13 bases between. The CDR3 is 14 residues long.

This clonotype was seen more than once but under ten times. In DNA, the CDR3 is TGCGCCAGCAGCTTGGACAGGGACTACCTCTACGAGCAGTACTTC. Protein sequence: CASSLDRDYLYEQYF. The chain is built from TRBV5-1 and TRBJ2-7, with D possibly matching TRBD2 (7 bases). The CDR3 extends over 15 amino acids. The V gene lost 0 bases and the J gene lost 3 bases, with 13 bases spanning the gap. CDR1 and CDR2 (germline): SGHRS, YFSETQ.

This clonotype showed up just a few times. This chain connects TRBV11-2 to TRBJ2-7; tentatively, D is TRBD2 (5 bases). Germline V gene lookup returns CDR1 SGHAT and CDR2 FQNNGV. This CDR3 region has 14 residues. Deletions cut 1 base from V and 2 bases from J, with 9 bases between. The CDR3 loop reads CASSLVGLAYEQYF. CDR3 in DNA: TGTGCCAGCAGCTTAGTAGGACTGGCCTACGAGCAGTACTTC.